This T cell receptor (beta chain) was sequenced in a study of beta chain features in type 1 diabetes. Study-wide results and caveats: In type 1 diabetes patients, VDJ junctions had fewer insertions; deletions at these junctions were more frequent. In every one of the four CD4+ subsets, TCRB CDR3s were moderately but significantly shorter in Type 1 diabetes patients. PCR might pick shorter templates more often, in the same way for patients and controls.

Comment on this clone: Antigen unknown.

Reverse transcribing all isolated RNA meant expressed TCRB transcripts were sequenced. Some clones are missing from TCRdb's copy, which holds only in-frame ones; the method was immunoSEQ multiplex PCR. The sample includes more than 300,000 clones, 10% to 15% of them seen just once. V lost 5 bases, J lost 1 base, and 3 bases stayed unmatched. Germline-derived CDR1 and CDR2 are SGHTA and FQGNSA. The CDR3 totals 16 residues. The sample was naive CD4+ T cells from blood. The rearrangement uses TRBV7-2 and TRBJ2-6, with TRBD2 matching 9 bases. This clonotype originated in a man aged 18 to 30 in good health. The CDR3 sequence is CASSTGLASGANVLTF. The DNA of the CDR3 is TGTGCCAGCAGCACAGGACTAGCGTCTGGGGCCAACGTCCTGACTTTC. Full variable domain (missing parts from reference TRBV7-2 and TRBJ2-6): GAGVSQSPSNKVTEKGKDVELRCDPISGHTALYWYRQSLGQGLEFLIYFQGNSAPDKSGLPSDRFSAERTGGSVSTLTIQRTQQEDSAVYLCASSTGLASGANVLTFGAGSRLTVL.